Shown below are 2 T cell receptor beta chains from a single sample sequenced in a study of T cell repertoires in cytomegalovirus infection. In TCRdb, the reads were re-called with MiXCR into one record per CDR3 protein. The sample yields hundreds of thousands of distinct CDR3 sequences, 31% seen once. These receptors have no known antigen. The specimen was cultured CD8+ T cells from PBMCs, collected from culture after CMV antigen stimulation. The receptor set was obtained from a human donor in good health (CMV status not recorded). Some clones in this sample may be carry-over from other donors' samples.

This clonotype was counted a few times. This CDR3 reads CASSGIGDTEAFF. CDR3 nucleotides: TGTGCCAGTTCGGGGATCGGGGACACTGAAGCTTTCTTT. V gene TRBV19 combines with J gene TRBJ1-1; D is unresolved. V dropped 8 bases and J dropped 3 bases, with 13 bases sitting between them. CDR3 length: 13 amino acids. The germline gives CDR1 LNHDA, CDR2 SQIVND (reference sequence).

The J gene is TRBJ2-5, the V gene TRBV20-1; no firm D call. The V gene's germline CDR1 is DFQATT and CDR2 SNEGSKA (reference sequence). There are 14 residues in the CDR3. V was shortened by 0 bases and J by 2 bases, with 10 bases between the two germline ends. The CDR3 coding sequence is TGCAGTGCTAGAGATATTCCGGGTCAAGAGACCCAGTACTTC. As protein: CSARDIPGQETQYF.